The clone carrying this T cell receptor (beta chain) was seen only a few times. The antigen is undetermined. This CDR3 contains 15 residues. Unmatched junction bases numbered 7, after V lost 6 bases and J lost 2 bases. The germline CDR1 and CDR2 sequences are MNHNS and SASEGT. The entry originates in a study of STAT5B mutations in CD4+ large granular lymphocyte leukemia. Across the whole study: Healthy donors showed HLA-associated enrichment of the CDR3 'QG' motif.

The assay was run at survey level. Some clones are missing from TCRdb's copy, which holds only in-frame ones; the method was immunoSEQ multiplex PCR. The sample has 30,000 to 40,000 clones; 69% are singletons. Findings and limits, study-wide: No patients shared main leukemic clonotypes, though less than 30% appeared at low frequency elsewhere.

Material for sequencing was CD4+ T cells from blood buffy coats. The rearrangement joins TRBV6-1 to TRBJ1-5; TRBD1 matches at 7 bases. The TCR comes from a human donor in good health. Here the CDR3 reads CASRELGQGNQPQHF. Here the CDR3 DNA reads TGTGCCAGCAGGGAACTAGGACAGGGCAATCAGCCCCAGCATTTT.